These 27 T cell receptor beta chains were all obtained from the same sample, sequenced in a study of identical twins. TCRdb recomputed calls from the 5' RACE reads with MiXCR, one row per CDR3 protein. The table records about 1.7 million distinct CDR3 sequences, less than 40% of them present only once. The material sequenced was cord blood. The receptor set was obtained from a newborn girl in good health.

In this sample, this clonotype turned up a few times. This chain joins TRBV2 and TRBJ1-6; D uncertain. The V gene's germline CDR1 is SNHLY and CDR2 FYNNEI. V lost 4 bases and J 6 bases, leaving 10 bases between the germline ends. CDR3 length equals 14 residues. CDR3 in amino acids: CASSVGQANSPLHF. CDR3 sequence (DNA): TGTGCCAGCAGTGTCGGGCAGGCTAATTCACCCCTCCACTTT.

Here the CDR3 reads CSVDGRGVYGYTF. For the CDR3, the DNA is TGCAGCGTTGATGGACGGGGCGTCTATGGCTACACCTTC. The chain is built from TRBV29-1 and TRBJ1-2, with D perhaps TRBD1 (5 bases). The CDR3 spans 13 residues. The V end was cut by 3 bases, the J end by 4 bases, with 12 bases between. Germline V gene lookup returns CDR1 SQVTM and CDR2 ANQGSEA.

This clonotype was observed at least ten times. The CDR3 sequence: CSAMRGPSYNEQFF. CDR3 in DNA: TGCAGTGCTATGCGGGGGCCCTCCTACAATGAGCAGTTCTTC. V gene TRBV20-1 combines with J gene TRBJ2-1, with D maybe TRBD2 (7 bases). V shed 4 bases and J shed 0 bases, with 10 bases lying between them. The CDR3 is made up of 14 amino acids. Germline assignment: CDR1 DFQATT and CDR2 SNEGSKA (reference sequence).

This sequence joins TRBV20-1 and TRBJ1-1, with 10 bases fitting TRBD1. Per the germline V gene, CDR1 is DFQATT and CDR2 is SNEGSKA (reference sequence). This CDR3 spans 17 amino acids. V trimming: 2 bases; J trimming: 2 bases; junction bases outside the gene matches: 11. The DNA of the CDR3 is TGCAGTGCTAGACCCCAGACAGGGGGCGGCCTCAACACTGAAGCTTTCTTT. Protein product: CSARPQTGGGLNTEAFF.

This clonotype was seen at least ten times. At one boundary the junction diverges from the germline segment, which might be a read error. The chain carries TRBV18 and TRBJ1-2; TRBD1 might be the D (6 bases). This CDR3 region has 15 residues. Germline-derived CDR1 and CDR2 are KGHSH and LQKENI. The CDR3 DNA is TGCGCCAGCAGCCCCCCAGGTACAGGGAACTATGGCTACACCTTC. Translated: CASSPPGTGNYGYTF.

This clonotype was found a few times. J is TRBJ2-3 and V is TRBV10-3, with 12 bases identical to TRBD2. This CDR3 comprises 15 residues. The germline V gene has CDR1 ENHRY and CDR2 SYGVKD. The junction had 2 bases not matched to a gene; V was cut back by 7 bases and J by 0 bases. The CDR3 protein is CAITSGGASTDTQYF. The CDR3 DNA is TGTGCCATCACTAGCGGGGGGGCTAGCACAGATACGCAGTATTTT.

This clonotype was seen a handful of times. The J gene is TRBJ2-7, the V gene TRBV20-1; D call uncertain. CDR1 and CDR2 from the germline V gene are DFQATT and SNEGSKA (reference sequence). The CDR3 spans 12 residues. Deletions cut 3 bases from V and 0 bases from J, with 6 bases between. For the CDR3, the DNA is TGCAGTGCTAGGATTAGCTCCTACGAGCAGTACTTC. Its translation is CSARISSYEQYF.

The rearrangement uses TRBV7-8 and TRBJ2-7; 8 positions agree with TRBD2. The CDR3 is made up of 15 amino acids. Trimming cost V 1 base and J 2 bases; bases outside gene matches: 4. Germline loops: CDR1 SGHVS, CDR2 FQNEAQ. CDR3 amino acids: CASSLGKRETYEQYF. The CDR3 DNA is TGTGCCAGCAGCTTAGGGAAGCGGGAGACCTACGAGCAGTACTTC.

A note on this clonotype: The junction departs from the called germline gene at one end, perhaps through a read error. The DNA for the CDR3 is TGTGCCAGCAGCTTAGCCGGGAACTCTGGAAACGCCATATATTTT. Translation gives CASSLAGNSGNAIYF. This chain joins TRBV7-2 and TRBJ1-3; D remains unclear. This CDR3 is built from 15 residues. CDR1 is SGHTA and CDR2 is FQGNSA in the germline V gene.

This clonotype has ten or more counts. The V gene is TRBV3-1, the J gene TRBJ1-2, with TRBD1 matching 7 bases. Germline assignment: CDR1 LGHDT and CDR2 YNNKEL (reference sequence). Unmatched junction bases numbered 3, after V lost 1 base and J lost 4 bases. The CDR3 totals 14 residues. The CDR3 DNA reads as TGTGCCAGCAGCCAAGGACAGGGCCCCTATGGCTACACCTTC. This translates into CASSQGQGPYGYTF.

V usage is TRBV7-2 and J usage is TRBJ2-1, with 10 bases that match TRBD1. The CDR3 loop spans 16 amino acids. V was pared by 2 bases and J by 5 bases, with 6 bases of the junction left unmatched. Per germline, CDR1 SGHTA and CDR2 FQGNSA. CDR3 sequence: CASSLRDRGLNNEQFF. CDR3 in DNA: TGTGCCAGCAGCTTACGGGACAGGGGCTTAAACAATGAGCAGTTCTTC.

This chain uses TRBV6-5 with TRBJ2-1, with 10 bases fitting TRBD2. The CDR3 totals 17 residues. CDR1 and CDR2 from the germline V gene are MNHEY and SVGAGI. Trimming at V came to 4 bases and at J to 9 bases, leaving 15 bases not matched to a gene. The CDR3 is CASSFLGKREGRSEQFF. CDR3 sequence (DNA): TGTGCCAGCAGTTTCCTTGGGAAGCGGGAGGGCCGGAGTGAGCAGTTCTTC.

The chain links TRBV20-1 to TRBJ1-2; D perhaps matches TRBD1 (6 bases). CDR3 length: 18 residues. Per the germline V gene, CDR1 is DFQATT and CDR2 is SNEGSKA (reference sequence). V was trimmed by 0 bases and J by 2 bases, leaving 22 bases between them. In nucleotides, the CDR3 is TGCAGTGCTAGAGATCGCCGGGACACGTTGAAAGGCAACTATGGCTACACCTTC. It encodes CSARDRRDTLKGNYGYTF.

The CDR3 DNA reads as TGCGCCAGCAGCTGGTCCTCTCTAGCGTTCAGCTCCTACGAGCAGTACTTC. This encodes CASSWSSLAFSSYEQYF. The gene calls are TRBV5-1 and TRBJ2-7, with D maybe TRBD2 (6 bases). There are 17 residues in the CDR3. Trimming stripped 3 bases from V and 0 bases from J, with 19 bases between. CDR1 and CDR2 from the germline V gene are SGHRS and YFSETQ.

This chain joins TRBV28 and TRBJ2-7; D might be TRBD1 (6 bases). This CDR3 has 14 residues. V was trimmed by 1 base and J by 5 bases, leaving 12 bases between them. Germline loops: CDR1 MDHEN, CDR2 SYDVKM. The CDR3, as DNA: TGTGCCAGCAGTTTATTACAGGGCCGGGACGAGCAGTACTTC. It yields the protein CASSLLQGRDEQYF. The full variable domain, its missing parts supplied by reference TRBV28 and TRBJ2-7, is DVKVTQSSRYLVKRTGEKVFLECVQDMDHENMFWYRQDPGLGLRLIYFSYDVKMKEKGDIPEGYSVSREKKERFSLILESASTNQTSMYLCASSLLQGRDEQYFGPGTRLTVT.

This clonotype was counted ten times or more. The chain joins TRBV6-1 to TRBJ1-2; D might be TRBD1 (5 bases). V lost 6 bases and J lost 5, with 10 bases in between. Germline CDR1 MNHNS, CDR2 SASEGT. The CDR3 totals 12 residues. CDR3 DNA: TGTGCCAGCAGCGCAGGGAGATATGGCTACACCTTC. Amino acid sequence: CASSAGRYGYTF.

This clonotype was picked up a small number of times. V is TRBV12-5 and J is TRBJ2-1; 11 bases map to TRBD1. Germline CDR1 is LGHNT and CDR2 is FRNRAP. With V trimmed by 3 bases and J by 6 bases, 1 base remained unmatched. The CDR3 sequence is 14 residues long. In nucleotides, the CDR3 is TGTGCTAGTGGTTTCGGGACAGGGGGCAATGAGCAGTTCTTC. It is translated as CASGFGTGGNEQFF. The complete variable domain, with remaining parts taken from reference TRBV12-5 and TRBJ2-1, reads DARVTQTPRHKVTEMGQEVTMRCQPILGHNTVFWYRQTMMQGLELLAYFRNRAPLDDSGMPKDRFSAEMPDATLATLKIQPSEPRDSAVYFCASGFGTGGNEQFFGPGTRLTVL.

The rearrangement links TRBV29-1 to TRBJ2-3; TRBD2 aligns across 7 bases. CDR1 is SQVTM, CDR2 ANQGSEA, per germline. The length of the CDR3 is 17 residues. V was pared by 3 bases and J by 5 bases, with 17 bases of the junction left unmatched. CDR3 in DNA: TGCAGCGTTGAGCCAGACTTTTTGGCGGGGGAGAGAGATACGCAGTATTTT. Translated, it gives CSVEPDFLAGERDTQYF.

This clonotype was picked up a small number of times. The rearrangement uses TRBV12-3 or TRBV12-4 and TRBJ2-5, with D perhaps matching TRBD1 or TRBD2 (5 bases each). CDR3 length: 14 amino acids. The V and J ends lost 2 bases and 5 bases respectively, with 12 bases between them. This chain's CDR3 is CASSLHRDLETQYF. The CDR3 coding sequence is TGTGCCAGCAGTTTACACCGGGACCTTGAGACCCAGTACTTC.

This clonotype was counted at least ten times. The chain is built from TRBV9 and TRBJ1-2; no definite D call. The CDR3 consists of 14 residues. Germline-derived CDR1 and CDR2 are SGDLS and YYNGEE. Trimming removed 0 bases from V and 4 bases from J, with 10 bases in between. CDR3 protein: CASSVDSRGYGYTF. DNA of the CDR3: TGTGCCAGCAGCGTAGATAGCCGGGGCTATGGCTACACCTTC. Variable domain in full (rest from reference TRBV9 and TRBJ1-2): DSGVTQTPKHLITATGQRVTLRCSPRSGDLSVYWYQQSLDQGLQFLIQYYNGEERAKGNILERFSAQQFPDLHSELNLSSLELGDSALYFCASSVDSRGYGYTFGSGTRLTVV.

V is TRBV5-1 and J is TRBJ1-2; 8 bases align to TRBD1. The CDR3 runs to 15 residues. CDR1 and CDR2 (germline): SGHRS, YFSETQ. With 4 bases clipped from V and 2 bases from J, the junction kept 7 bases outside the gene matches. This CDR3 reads CASSSTGQGNYGYTF. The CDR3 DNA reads TGCGCCAGCAGCAGCACCGGACAGGGAAACTATGGCTACACCTTC.

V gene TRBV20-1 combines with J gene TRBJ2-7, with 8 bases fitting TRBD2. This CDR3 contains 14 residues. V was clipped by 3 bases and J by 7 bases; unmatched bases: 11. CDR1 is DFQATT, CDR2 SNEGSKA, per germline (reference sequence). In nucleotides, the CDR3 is TGCAGTGCTAGTACCGGGACTAGTTTCAATGAGCAGTACTTC. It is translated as CSASTGTSFNEQYF.

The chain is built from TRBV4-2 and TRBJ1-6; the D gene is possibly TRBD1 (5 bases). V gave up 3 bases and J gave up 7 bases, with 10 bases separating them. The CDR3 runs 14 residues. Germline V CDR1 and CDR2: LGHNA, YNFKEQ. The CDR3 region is CASSHGTENSPLHF. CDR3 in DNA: TGTGCCAGCAGCCACGGGACGGAAAATTCACCCCTCCACTTT.

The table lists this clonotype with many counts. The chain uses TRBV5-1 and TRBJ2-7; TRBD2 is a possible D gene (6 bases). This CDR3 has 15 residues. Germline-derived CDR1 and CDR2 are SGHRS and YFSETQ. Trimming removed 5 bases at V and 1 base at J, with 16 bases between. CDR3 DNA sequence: TGCGCCAGCAGTTTCGGGACTGTCGATTCCTACGAGCAGTACTTC. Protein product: CASSFGTVDSYEQYF.

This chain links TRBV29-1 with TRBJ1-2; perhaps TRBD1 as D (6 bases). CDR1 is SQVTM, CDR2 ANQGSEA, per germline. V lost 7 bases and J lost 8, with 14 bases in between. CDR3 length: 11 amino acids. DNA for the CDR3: TGCAGCGGATTCGTAGGGGGGGGCTACACCTTC. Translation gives CSGFVGGGYTF.

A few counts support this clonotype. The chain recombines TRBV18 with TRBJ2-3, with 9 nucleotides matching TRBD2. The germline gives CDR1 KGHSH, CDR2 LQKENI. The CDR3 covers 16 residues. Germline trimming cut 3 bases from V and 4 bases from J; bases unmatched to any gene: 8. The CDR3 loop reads CASSPRVAGAADTQYF. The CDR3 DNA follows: TGTGCCAGCTCACCGCGGGTAGCGGGAGCCGCAGATACGCAGTATTTT.

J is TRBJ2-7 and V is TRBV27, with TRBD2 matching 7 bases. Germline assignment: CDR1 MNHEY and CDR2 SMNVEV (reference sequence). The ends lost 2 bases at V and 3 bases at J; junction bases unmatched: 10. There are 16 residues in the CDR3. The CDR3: CASSLMGSGMIYEQYF. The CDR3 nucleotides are TGTGCCAGCAGTTTAATGGGGAGCGGGATGATCTACGAGCAGTACTTC.